The 28 T cell receptor beta chains given below trace back to one sample, sequenced in a study of molecular identifiers for immune sequencing clone quantification. Each CDR3 protein is one row after TCRdb ran MiXCR on the PCR reads. Of about half a million distinct CDR3 sequences in the sample, about a fifth are singletons; the top ten hold more than 0.8%. Material for sequencing was naive CD8+ T cells from blood, with Jurkat cell RNA spiked in. Subset: FACS-sorted CD8+CD4-CCR7+CD45RA+ naive T cells. The receptors were sampled from a human donor in good health. Some libraries in this study had Jurkat cell RNA spiked in.

This clonotype was detected only a few times. The chain is built from TRBV4-1 and TRBJ2-7; tentatively, D is TRBD1 (6 bases). The V end was cut by 1 base, the J end by 5 bases, with 12 bases between. The CDR3 consists of 14 residues. CDR1 MGHRA and CDR2 YSYEKL come from the germline V gene. CDR3 in DNA: TGCGCCAGCAGCCAAGCCCATCAGGGGAACGAGCAGTACTTC. This translates into CASSQAHQGNEQYF.

The V and J genes are TRBV6-5 and TRBJ2-6, with D unresolved. The CDR3 sequence is 13 residues long. Germline V CDR1 and CDR2: MNHEY, SVGAGI. Trimming left V 9 bases short and J 0 bases short, with 6 bases between. CDR3 coding DNA: TGTGCCAGTGGGATCTCTGGGGCCAACGTCCTGACTTTC. This sequence encodes CASGISGANVLTF.

Details on this clonotype: Given a much more abundant clone one base away, this may be a read error. The chain employs TRBV7-9 and TRBJ1-5, with TRBD1 matching over 8 bases. Germline CDR1 SEHNR, CDR2 FQNEAQ (reference sequence). The CDR3 has 16 residues. V trimming: 5 bases; J trimming: 1 base; junction bases outside the gene matches: 7. The chain's CDR3 is CASSPIDRGSNQPQHF. The CDR3 DNA sequence: TGTGCCAGCAGCCCCATCGACAGGGGCAGCAATCAGCCCCAGCATTTT.

This clonotype was counted at least ten times. This chain uses TRBV20-1 with TRBJ2-5; 9 nucleotides align to TRBD1. Germline assignment: CDR1 DFQATT and CDR2 SNEGSKA (reference sequence). Unmatched junction bases numbered 17, after V lost 5 bases and J lost 4 bases. The CDR3 runs to 17 residues. The CDR3 spells CSADKSAGQGSRETQYF. The CDR3 DNA sequence: TGCAGTGCTGACAAGAGTGCCGGACAGGGGAGTAGAGAGACCCAGTACTTC.

A few counts support this clonotype. V is TRBV7-6 and J is TRBJ2-5, with D possibly being TRBD1 (6 bases). Germline V gives CDR1 SGHVS, CDR2 FNYEAQ. Deletions cut 6 bases from V and 7 bases from J, with 18 bases between. This CDR3 region has 14 residues. The CDR3 DNA reads TGTGCCAGCAGTTTCCAGGGGCCCATGAGGACCCAGTACTTC. Protein sequence: CASSFQGPMRTQYF.

This clonotype came up many times. The rearrangement joins TRBV4-1 to TRBJ2-7; the match to TRBD1 covers 7 bases. V lost 2 bases, J lost 3 bases, and 7 bases stayed unmatched. This CDR3 contains 15 residues. Germline-derived CDR1 and CDR2 are MGHRA and YSYEKL. CDR3 DNA sequence: TGCGCCAGCAGCCAAACGACAGGGACGGGCTACGAGCAGTACTTC. It yields the protein CASSQTTGTGYEQYF.

This clonotype was seen at least ten times. The J gene is TRBJ2-5, the V gene TRBV7-8; tentatively, D is TRBD1 (6 bases). CDR3 length equals 14 residues. Germline assignment: CDR1 SGHVS and CDR2 FQNEAQ. Trimming removed 5 bases from V and 1 base from J, with 11 bases in between. CDR3 sequence: CASSRTVTQETQYF. The CDR3 nucleotides are TGTGCCAGCAGCCGGACAGTGACCCAAGAGACCCAGTACTTC.

This clonotype was detected a few times. One junction end does not reproduce the germline sequence, and a read error may be involved. This chain connects TRBV7-2 to TRBJ2-3; perhaps TRBD1 as D (6 bases). The CDR3 sequence is 14 residues long. From germline, CDR1 is SGHTA and CDR2 FQGNSA. Here the CDR3 reads CASSLGQGRGTQYF. DNA of the CDR3: TGTGCCAGCAGCTTGGGTCAGGGGCGAGGTACGCAGTATTTC. The whole variable domain, filled in from reference TRBV7-2 and TRBJ2-3, reads GAGVSQSPSNKVTEKGKDVELRCDPISGHTALYWYRQSLGQGLEFLIYFQGNSAPDKSGLPSDRFSAERTGGSVSTLTIQRTQQEDSAVYLCASSLGQGRGTQYFGPGTRLTVL.

In this sample, this clonotype turned up many times. The gene calls are TRBV4-3 and TRBJ2-7, with D possibly TRBD2 on 5 matching bases. Trimming removed 1 base from V and 4 bases from J, with 14 bases in between. The CDR3 runs 15 residues. CDR1 and CDR2 (germline): LGHNA, YSLEER. CDR3 residues: CASSQADAGGYEQYF. As DNA, the CDR3 is TGCGCCAGCAGCCAAGCGGATGCAGGAGGATACGAGCAGTACTTC.

V gene TRBV2 combines with J gene TRBJ2-7, with D hard to call. Germline CDR1 reads SNHLY; CDR2 reads FYNNEI. The CDR3 covers 13 residues. Trimming stripped 4 bases from V and 2 bases from J, with 9 bases between. CDR3 sequence: CASSAPNAYEQYF. CDR3 nucleotide sequence: TGTGCCAGCAGTGCCCCAAATGCCTACGAGCAGTACTTC.

On this clonotype: Being one base from a much bigger clone, this may be a read error. No conserved phenylalanine or tryptophan ends this CDR3, so it is likely a read error. The chain couples TRBV6-5 to TRBJ1-1; a weak D match, TRBD1 (5 bases). The CDR3 extends over 16 amino acids. Germline V gene sequence: CDR1 MNHEY, CDR2 SVGAGI. V lost 3 bases, J lost 4 bases, and 18 bases lay in between. In DNA form, the CDR3 reads TGTGCCAGCAGTTATACTTCAAGTGGGGGTGGCACTGAAGCTTTCTTG. Translated: CASSYTSSGGGTEAFL.

This clonotype occurred a few times. The J gene is TRBJ2-7, the V gene TRBV19; 10 bases fit TRBD2. V shed 3 bases, J shed 4 bases, and the junction held 6 bases outside the gene matches. This CDR3 comprises 15 residues. Germline V gene data show CDR1 as LNHDA and CDR2 as SQIVND (reference sequence). The CDR3 loop reads CASSISASGSYEQYF. The CDR3 nucleotides read TGTGCCAGTAGTATCTCGGCTAGCGGGAGTTACGAGCAGTACTTC.

A word on this clonotype: A single base separates this from a much larger clone, so it may be a read error. This chain connects TRBV5-1 to TRBJ2-7, with unresolved D. The CDR3 is 13 residues long. Germline V gene data show CDR1 as SGHRS and CDR2 as YFSETQ. The CDR3 reads CDSSFTENYEQYF. In nucleotides, the CDR3 is TGCGACAGCAGCTTTACGGAGAACTACGAGCAGTACTTC.

This clonotype occurred a few times. This rearrangement joins TRBV9 to TRBJ1-5; a weak D match, TRBD1 (5 bases). V lost 3 bases and J 8 bases, leaving 12 bases between the germline ends. Germline values: CDR1 SGDLS, CDR2 YYNGEE. The CDR3 has 13 amino acids. CDR3 region: CASSANRFEPQHF. The CDR3 DNA follows: TGTGCCAGCAGCGCCAACAGGTTTGAGCCCCAGCATTTT.

This clonotype was counted many times. The V call is TRBV2, the J call TRBJ1-1; tentatively, D is TRBD1 (6 bases). V lost 8 bases to trimming and J lost 6 bases, with 22 bases between them. The CDR3 spans 15 residues. Germline CDR1 and CDR2: SNHLY and FYNNEI. The CDR3 loop reads CASGAPGALRAEAFF. In DNA form, the CDR3 reads TGTGCCAGCGGGGCCCCAGGGGCGTTGAGGGCTGAAGCTTTCTTT. The whole variable domain, filled in from reference TRBV2 and TRBJ1-1, reads EPEVTQTPSHQVTQMGQEVILRCVPISNHLYFYWYRQILGQKVEFLVSFYNNEISEKSEIFDDQFSVERPDGSNFTLKIRSTKLEDSAMYFCASGAPGALRAEAFFGQGTRLTVV.

On this clonotype: A clone one base away is much larger, so this may be a read error. The chain employs TRBV6-6 and TRBJ2-1, with TRBD2 as a possible D gene (6 bases). The germline V gene has CDR1 MNHNY and CDR2 SVGAGI (reference sequence). The CDR3 sequence is 13 residues long. In DNA form, the CDR3 reads TGTGCCAGCAGTGGTAGCGGTTACAATGAGCAGTCCTTC. Protein: CASSGSGYNEQSF.

This chain connects TRBV10-3 to TRBJ2-7; D is uncertain. Trimming pared 2 bases from V and 4 bases from J, leaving 15 bases between. Germline V gene sequence: CDR1 ENHRY, CDR2 SYGVKD. This CDR3 contains 15 residues. CDR3 sequence: CAISEDAAWVYEQYF. DNA for the CDR3: TGTGCCATCAGTGAGGACGCGGCTTGGGTATACGAGCAGTACTTC.

This clonotype has ten or more counts. The chain has TRBV13 and TRBJ2-7; D gene uncertain. Germline CDR1 and CDR2: PRHDT and FYEKMQ (reference sequence). CDR3 length: 13 amino acids. Trimming removed 5 bases from V and 6 bases from J, with 14 bases in between. In nucleotides, the CDR3 is TGTGCCAGCAGCCCGAACGACCGGCTCGAGCAGTACTTC. Translating it yields CASSPNDRLEQYF. Together with reference TRBV13 and TRBJ2-7, the CDR3 gives the full variable domain: AAGVIQSPRHLIKEKRETATLKCYPIPRHDTVYWYQQGPGQDPQFLISFYEKMQSDKGSIPDRFSAQQFSDYHSELNMSSLELGDSALYFCASSPNDRLEQYFGPGTRLTVT.

The table lists this clonotype with many counts. The chain links TRBV20-1 to TRBJ1-1; the D is unclear. Germline loops: CDR1 DFQATT, CDR2 SNEGSKA (reference sequence). The CDR3 has 12 amino acids. The ends were cut back, 5 bases at V and 1 base at J, with 8 bases in the middle. The CDR3 reads CSAQDQNTEAFF. The CDR3 DNA follows: TGCAGTGCTCAGGACCAGAACACTGAAGCTTTCTTT.

The gene calls are TRBV20-1 and TRBJ2-2, with D maybe TRBD2 (5 bases). V lost 3 bases and J lost 0, with 14 bases in between. The germline V gene encodes CDR1 DFQATT and CDR2 SNEGSKA (reference sequence). This CDR3 is built from 16 residues. This chain's CDR3 is CSASPTSGANTGELFF. The CDR3, as DNA: TGCAGTGCTAGCCCTACCAGCGGCGCGAACACCGGGGAGCTGTTTTTT.

The chain has TRBV6-7 and TRBJ2-3, with D tentatively TRBD2 (6 bases). TRBV6-7 is assigned to the ORF class and has an uncertain function. The CDR3 totals 16 residues. V gave up 2 bases and J gave up 8 bases, with 20 bases separating them. This chain's CDR3 is CASSYATRALIGTQYF. In nucleotides, the CDR3 is TGTGCCAGCAGTTACGCGACTAGGGCCCTCATAGGTACGCAGTATTTT.

Turning to this clonotype: A much larger clone lies one base from this, so it may be a read error. The conserved closing phenylalanine or tryptophan is absent in this CDR3, likely reflecting a read error. The genes are TRBV7-8 and TRBJ1-1; D might be TRBD1 (5 bases). CDR3 size: 16 residues. V was trimmed by 1 base and J by 5 bases, leaving 17 bases between them. Germline CDR1 reads SGHVS; CDR2 reads FQNEAQ. For the CDR3, the DNA is TGTGCCAGCAGCTTAGGTCCCCCTCAGGGAGAGACTGAAGCTTTCTCT. It is translated as CASSLGPPQGETEAFS.

This clonotype was picked up a small number of times. A much larger clone lies one base from this, so it may be a read error. The CDR3 does not close with the conserved phenylalanine or tryptophan, likely indicating a read error. For the CDR3, the DNA is TGTGCCAGCAGGGAGGTGGGGGAACCCGGCTCCTACGAGCAGTACTCC. The encoded protein is CASREVGEPGSYEQYS. V gene TRBV28 combines with J gene TRBJ2-7; D may be TRBD1 or TRBD2 (5 bases each). This CDR3 has 16 amino acids. Germline V lookup: CDR1 MDHEN, CDR2 SYDVKM. The V gene lost 6 bases and the J gene lost 0 bases, with 18 bases spanning the gap.

This rearrangement joins TRBV20-1 to TRBJ2-5; TRBD2 matches at 13 bases. The germline V gene has CDR1 DFQATT and CDR2 SNEGSKA (reference sequence). The trim removed 0 bases at V and 5 bases at J, leaving 15 bases unmatched. The CDR3 sequence is 19 residues long. The DNA of the CDR3 is TGCAGTGCTAGAGATTACCTGGGACTAGCGGGGAACCTCCATGAGACCCAGTACTTC. It yields the protein CSARDYLGLAGNLHETQYF.

This clonotype was found many times. The V call is TRBV12-3 or TRBV12-4, the J call TRBJ1-2; no clear D. V lost 0 bases and J 7 bases, leaving 3 bases between the germline ends. CDR3 length: 11 amino acids. This CDR3 is CASSLAVGYTF. The CDR3 bases are TGTGCCAGCAGTTTAGCCGTTGGCTACACCTTC.

This chain uses TRBV15 with TRBJ2-1, with 9 bases fitting TRBD2. This CDR3 has 18 amino acids. Germline V gene lookup returns CDR1 LNHNV and CDR2 YYDKDF (reference sequence). The trim removed 9 bases at V and 3 bases at J, leaving 18 bases unmatched. CDR3 in DNA: TGTGCCACGGGGAGTTTGAGCGCGGGAGGGCCTTTCTACAATGAGCAGTTCTTC. Encoded protein: CATGSLSAGGPFYNEQFF.

Remarks on this clonotype: A read error may be the cause here, since a much bigger clone is one base away. The gene calls are TRBV12-3 or TRBV12-4 and TRBJ2-7; D remains unclear. This CDR3 has 14 amino acids. Trimming pared 3 bases from V and 3 bases from J, leaving 12 bases between. This chain's CDR3 is CASSLYGPCYEQYF. CDR3 sequence (DNA): TGTGCCAGCAGTTTGTACGGGCCCTGCTACGAGCAGTACTTC.

This clonotype was detected ten times or more. The genes are TRBV7-9 and TRBJ2-7, with D tentatively TRBD2 (6 bases). The CDR3 extends over 13 amino acids. Germline CDR1 SEHNR, CDR2 FQNEAQ (reference sequence). Trimming took 4 bases from V and 7 from J, leaving 14 bases between them. The DNA for the CDR3 is TGTGCCAGCAGCTGGCCCGGGGGTTGGGAGCAGTACTTC. Encoded protein: CASSWPGGWEQYF.